Listed below are T cell receptor beta chains from one sample, sequenced in a study of T cell repertoires in cytomegalovirus infection. Using its own MiXCR run on the reads, TCRdb lists one record per CDR3 protein. The table includes some 700,000 distinct CDR3 sequences, 30% to 40% detected once. Their antigen targets remain unknown. The material sequenced was cultured PBMCs, taken from culture after CMV antigen stimulation. The receptors were sampled from a human donor in good health (CMV status not recorded). Some clones in this sample may be carry-over from other donors' samples. CDR3s include the opening cysteine and the closing phenylalanine or tryptophan. Fields, in order: clone size, V gene, J gene, D gene, CDR3 DNA, CDR3 protein. The D gene is left open where the match is weak. Some rows have no size entry. The others give once, few or many, or a class for an expanded clone.

.	TRBV2	TRBJ2-7	TRBD1	TGTGCCAGCATCGGAGACAGGGGGGGCAGTCGGTTC	CASIGDRGGSRF
.	TRBV4-1	TRBJ2-7	.	TGCGCCAGCAGCTACAGCGTCCTTAGCTCCTACGAGCAGTACTTC	CASSYSVLSSYEQYF
many	TRBV6-1	TRBJ1-1	.	TGTGCCAGCAGCGACATTAACACTGAAGCTTTCTTT	CASSDINTEAFF
.	TRBV6-5	TRBJ1-2	.	TGTGCCAGCAGTTACAAAGGGGTTCAAGGCTACACCTTC	CASSYKGVQGYTF
few	TRBV27	TRBJ1-5	.	TGTGCCAGCTCGGACAGAACTTATAGCAATCAGCCCCAGCATTTT	CASSDRTYSNQPQHF
.	TRBV12-3/TRBV12-4	TRBJ2-7	.	TGTGCCAGCAGTTCCAGAGGGCTGTCGATTTCCTACGAGCAGTACTTC	CASSSRGLSISYEQYF
many	TRBV7-2	TRBJ2-7	.	TGTGCCAGCAGCTTAAGGGACAACTATCCTTACGAGCAGTACTTC	CASSLRDNYPYEQYF
many	TRBV7-8	TRBJ2-3	.	TGTGCCAGCAGCTTACTCATGTCGGAAAAGCTCACAGATACGCAGTATTTT	CASSLLMSEKLTDTQYF
.	TRBV15	TRBJ1-1	.	TGTGCCACCAGCGCAAGAAGGGGGGTTACTGAAGCTTTCTTT	CATSARRGVTEAFF
few	TRBV12-3/TRBV12-4	TRBJ1-1	.	TGTGCCAGCACAGATGGGGCAGGCCCGAACATGGGGTCTGAAGCTTTCTTT	CASTDGAGPNMGSEAFF
.	TRBV2	TRBJ1-2	.	TGTGCCAGCAGTGGCGGGGGGAACTATGGCTACACCTTC	CASSGGGNYGYTF
.	TRBV6-5	TRBJ1-6	.	TGTGCCAGCAGTTACTATTGGACCGGGACGGCACCCCTCCACTTT	CASSYYWTGTAPLHF
.	TRBV29-1	TRBJ2-7	.	TGCAGCGTTTCGTGGGTCAGTATCGAGCAGTACTTC	CSVSWVSIEQYF
once	TRBV20-1	TRBJ2-5	.	TGCAGTGCTAGGACCGACCGAGCGGAGACCCAGTACTTC	CSARTDRAETQYF
.	TRBV12-3/TRBV12-4	TRBJ2-7	TRBD1	TGTGCCAGCAGTCCCCGGGGACAGGTTACCTACGAGCAGTACTTC	CASSPRGQVTYEQYF
.	TRBV12-3/TRBV12-4	TRBJ2-1	.	TGTGCCAGCAGTTCACTCGGGTTAGCGCCTCACAATGAGCAGTTCTTC	CASSSLGLAPHNEQFF
few	TRBV7-2	TRBJ2-3	.	TGTGCCAGCAGCTCGGTGAGGCAGAGCACAGATACGCAGTATTTT	CASSSVRQSTDTQYF
.	TRBV10-3	TRBJ1-1	.	TGTGCCATCCGAGGGGTCATGAACACTGAAGCTTTCTTT	CAIRGVMNTEAFF
.	TRBV11-2	TRBJ2-7	.	TGTGCCAGCAGCTTAGATCTAGCAGGGACCCCCTACGAGCAGTACTTC	CASSLDLAGTPYEQYF
.	TRBV19	TRBJ2-7	.	TGTGCCAGTACCAAACCTAGCGCACCTGCCTACGAGCAGTACTTC	CASTKPSAPAYEQYF
many	TRBV7-8	TRBJ1-2	.	TGTGCCAGCAGCTCGATAGCTAACTATGGCTACACCTTC	CASSSIANYGYTF
few	TRBV6-5	TRBJ2-1	.	TGTGCCAGCAGTTACAGGAGGGGGCGAGATGAGCAGTTCTTC	CASSYRRGRDEQFF
few	TRBV28	TRBJ2-4	.	TGTGCCAGCAGTTTCAAGGACTCCCTAAACATTCAGTACTTC	CASSFKDSLNIQYF
.	TRBV29-1	TRBJ2-7	.	TGCAGCGTTGGAAACGGGATTTACGAGCAGTACTTC	CSVGNGIYEQYF
many	TRBV7-2	TRBJ2-3	.	TGTGCCAGCAGCTTGGGCCCCCAGGATGCGCAGTATTTT	CASSLGPQDAQYF